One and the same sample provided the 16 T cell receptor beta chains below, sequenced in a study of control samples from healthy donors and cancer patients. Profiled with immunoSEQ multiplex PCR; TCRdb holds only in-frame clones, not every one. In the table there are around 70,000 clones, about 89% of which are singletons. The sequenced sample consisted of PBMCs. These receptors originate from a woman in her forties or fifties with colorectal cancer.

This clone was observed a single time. The chain's CDR3 is CASSPDRGKYNEQFF. The CDR3 DNA is TGTGCCAGCAGCCCCGACAGGGGGAAATACAATGAGCAGTTCTTC. The chain uses TRBV7-8 and TRBJ2-1, with TRBD1 matching 9 bases. CDR3 size: 15 residues. Germline V lookup: CDR1 SGHVS, CDR2 FQNEAQ. V was clipped by 5 bases and J by 4 bases; unmatched bases: 6.

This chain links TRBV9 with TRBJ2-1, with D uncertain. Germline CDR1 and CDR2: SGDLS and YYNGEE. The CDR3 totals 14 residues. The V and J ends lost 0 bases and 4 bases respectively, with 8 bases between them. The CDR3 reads CASSVGFIYNEQFF. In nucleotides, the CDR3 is TGTGCCAGCAGCGTAGGGTTTATTTACAATGAGCAGTTCTTC.

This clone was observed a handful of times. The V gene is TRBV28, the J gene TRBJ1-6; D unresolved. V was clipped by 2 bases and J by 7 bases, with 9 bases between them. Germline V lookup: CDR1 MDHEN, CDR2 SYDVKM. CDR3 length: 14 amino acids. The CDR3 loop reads CASSLGRRNSPLHF. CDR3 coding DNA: TGTGCCAGCAGTTTAGGCAGGCGGAATTCACCCCTCCACTTT.

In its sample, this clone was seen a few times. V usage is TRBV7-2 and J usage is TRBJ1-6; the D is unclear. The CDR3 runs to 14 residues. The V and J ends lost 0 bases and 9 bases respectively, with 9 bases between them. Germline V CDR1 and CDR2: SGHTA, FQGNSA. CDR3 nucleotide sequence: TGTGCCAGCAGCTTAGCCCTAACATTTTCACCCCTCCACTTT. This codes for CASSLALTFSPLHF.

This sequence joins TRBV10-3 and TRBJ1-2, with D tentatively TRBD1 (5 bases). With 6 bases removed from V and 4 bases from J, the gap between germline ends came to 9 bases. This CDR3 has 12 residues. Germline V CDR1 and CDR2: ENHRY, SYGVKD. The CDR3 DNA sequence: TGTGCCATCAGCCCGGGGGTCTATGGCTACACCTTC. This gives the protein CAISPGVYGYTF.

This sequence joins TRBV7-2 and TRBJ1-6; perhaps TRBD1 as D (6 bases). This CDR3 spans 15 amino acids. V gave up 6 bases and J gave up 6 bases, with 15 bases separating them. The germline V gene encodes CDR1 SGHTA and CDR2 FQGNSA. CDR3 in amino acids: CASSPPGHLNSPLHF. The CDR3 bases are TGTGCCAGCAGTCCTCCGGGACACCTTAATTCACCCCTCCACTTT. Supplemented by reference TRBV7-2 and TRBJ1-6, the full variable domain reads GAGVSQSPSNKVTEKGKDVELRCDPISGHTALYWYRQSLGQGLEFLIYFQGNSAPDKSGLPSDRFSAERTGGSVSTLTIQRTQQEDSAVYLCASSPPGHLNSPLHFGNGTRLTVT.

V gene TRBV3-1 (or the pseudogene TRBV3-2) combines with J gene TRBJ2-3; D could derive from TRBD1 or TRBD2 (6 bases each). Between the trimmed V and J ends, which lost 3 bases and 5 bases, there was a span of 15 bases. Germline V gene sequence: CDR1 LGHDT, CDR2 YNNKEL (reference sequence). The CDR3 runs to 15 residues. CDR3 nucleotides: TGTGCCAGCAGCCAGTGGGGGGCGAAGGGAGATACGCAGTATTTT. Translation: CASSQWGAKGDTQYF.

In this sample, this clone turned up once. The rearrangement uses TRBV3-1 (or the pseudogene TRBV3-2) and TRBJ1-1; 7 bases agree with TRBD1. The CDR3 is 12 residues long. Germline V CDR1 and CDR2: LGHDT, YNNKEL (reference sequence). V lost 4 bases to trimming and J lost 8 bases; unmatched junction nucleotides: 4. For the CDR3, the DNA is TGTGCCAGCAGCCCGTCGACAGGGGAAGCTTTCTTT. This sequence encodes CASSPSTGEAFF.

This CDR3 is CASGQGPNTEAFF. The DNA for the CDR3 is TGTGCCAGCGGACAGGGCCCAAACACTGAAGCTTTCTTT. J is TRBJ1-1 and V is TRBV7-2; 8 bases align to TRBD1. Trimming at V came to 8 bases and at J to 2 bases, leaving 4 bases not matched to a gene. The germline CDR1 and CDR2 sequences are SGHTA and FQGNSA. This CDR3 has 13 residues.

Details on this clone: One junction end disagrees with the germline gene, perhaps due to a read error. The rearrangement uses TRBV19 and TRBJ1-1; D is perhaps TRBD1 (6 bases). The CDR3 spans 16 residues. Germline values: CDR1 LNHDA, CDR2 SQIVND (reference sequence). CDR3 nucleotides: TGTGCCAGTAGGATAGTAGGGGGGAGGAAGAACACTGAAGCTTTCTTT. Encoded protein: CASRIVGGRKNTEAFF. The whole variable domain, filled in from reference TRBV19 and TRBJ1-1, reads DGGITQSPKYLFRKEGQNVTLSCEQNLNHDAMYWYRQDPGQGLRLIYYSQIVNDFQKGDIAEGYSVSREKKESFPLTVTSAQKNPTAFYLCASRIVGGRKNTEAFFGQGTRLTVV.

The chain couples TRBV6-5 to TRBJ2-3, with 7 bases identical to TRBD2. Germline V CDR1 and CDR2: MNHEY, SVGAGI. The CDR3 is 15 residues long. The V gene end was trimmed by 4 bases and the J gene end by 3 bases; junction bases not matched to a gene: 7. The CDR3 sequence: CASSSGRRGTDTQYF. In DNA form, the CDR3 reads TGTGCCAGCAGTTCCGGTAGGCGGGGGACAGATACGCAGTATTTT.

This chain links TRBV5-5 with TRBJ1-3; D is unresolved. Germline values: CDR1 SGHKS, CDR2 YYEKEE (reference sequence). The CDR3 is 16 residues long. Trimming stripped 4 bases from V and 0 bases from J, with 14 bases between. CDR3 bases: TGTGCCAGCAGCCCAGGTGGTGCGACCTCTGGAAACACCATATATTTT. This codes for CASSPGGATSGNTIYF.

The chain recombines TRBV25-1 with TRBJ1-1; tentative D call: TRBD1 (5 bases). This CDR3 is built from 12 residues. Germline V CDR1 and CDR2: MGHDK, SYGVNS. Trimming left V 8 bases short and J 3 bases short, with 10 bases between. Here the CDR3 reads CASQGQYTEAFF. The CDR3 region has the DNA TGTGCCAGCCAGGGTCAGTACACTGAAGCTTTCTTT.

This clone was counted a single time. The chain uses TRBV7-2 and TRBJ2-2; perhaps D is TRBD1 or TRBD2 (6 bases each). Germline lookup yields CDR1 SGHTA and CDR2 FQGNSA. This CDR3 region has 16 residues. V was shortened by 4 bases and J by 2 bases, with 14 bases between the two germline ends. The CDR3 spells CASSWRGVPNTGELFF. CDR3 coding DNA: TGTGCCAGCAGCTGGAGGGGGGTCCCCAACACCGGGGAGCTGTTTTTT.

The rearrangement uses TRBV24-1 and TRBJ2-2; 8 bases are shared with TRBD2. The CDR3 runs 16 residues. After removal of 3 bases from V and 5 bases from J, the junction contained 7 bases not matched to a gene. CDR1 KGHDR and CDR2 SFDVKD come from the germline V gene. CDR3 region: CATSDTRLAGTGELFF. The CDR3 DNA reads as TGTGCCACCAGTGATACCCGATTAGCGGGGACCGGGGAGCTGTTTTTT.

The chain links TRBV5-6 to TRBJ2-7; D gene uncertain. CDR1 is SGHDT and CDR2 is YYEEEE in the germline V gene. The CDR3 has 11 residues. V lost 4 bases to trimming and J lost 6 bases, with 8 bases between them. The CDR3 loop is CASSTYGEQYV. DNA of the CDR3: TGTGCCAGCAGCACCTACGGCGAGCAGTACGTC.